Listed below are T cell receptor beta chains from one sample, sequenced in a study of post-analysis software for immune sequencing data. One entry per CDR3 protein, called by TCRdb with MiXCR from the PCR reads. The sample shows approximately 360,000 distinct CDR3 sequences, roughly 38% of them seen only once. The sequenced material came from blood. These receptor sequences come from a girl aged 5-17 years with multiple sclerosis. Both conserved end residues are part of each CDR3. D genes are given only for firm matches. A clone size is listed for some rows: how often the clone was seen (once, few, many), or a class if it is expanded.

>TRBJ2-7|TRBV20-1|.|once
TGCAGTGCTCCCTTAGGGGAGATAGGAATCTACGAGCAGTACTTC
CSAPLGEIGIYEQYF
>TRBJ1-4|TRBV20-1|TRBD1|.
TGCAGTGTCGGACAGGGGGCCGTGGATGAAAAGCTGTTTTTT
CSVGQGAVDEKLFF
>TRBJ2-7|TRBV2|.|few
TGTGCCGTTAGAGGACGGATGGGGTACGAGCAGTACTTC
CAVRGRMGYEQYF
>TRBJ2-1|TRBV4-2|TRBD2|.
TGTGCCAGCAGCCAAGATACGGCTAGCGGGAGCCACAATGAGCAGTTCTTC
CASSQDTASGSHNEQFF
>TRBJ2-3|TRBV29-1|TRBD1|.
TGCAGCATTACAGGGACAGGGAGCACAGATACGCAGTATTTT
CSITGTGSTDTQYF
>TRBJ1-2|TRBV12-3/TRBV12-4|.|.
TGTACCAGCAGTTCCCCACCGGGTTATGGCTACACCTTC
CTSSSPPGYGYTF
>TRBJ2-7|TRBV6-5|.|.
TGTGCCAGCAGCTCGCTGATACAGGGTTTCTCCTACGAGCAGTACTTC
CASSSLIQGFSYEQYF
>TRBJ1-1|TRBV6-6|TRBD1|.
TGTGCCAGCAGTGGACAGGGGATCGGTGAAACTTTCTTT
CASSGQGIGETFF
>TRBJ2-1|TRBV7-9|TRBD1|.
TGTGCCAGCAGCTTCCTTCAGGACAGGGCAAGGAATGAGCAGTTCTTC
CASSFLQDRARNEQFF
>TRBJ2-7|TRBV7-9|TRBD1|.
TGTGCCAGCAGCTCTGGACAGGTGGGGTCCTACGAGCAGTACTTC
CASSSGQVGSYEQYF
>TRBJ2-1|TRBV19|.|.
TGTGCCAGTAGTATACTTTGGGCAGACAATGAGCAGTTCTTC
CASSILWADNEQFF
>TRBJ2-5|TRBV12-3/TRBV12-4|TRBD2|.
TGTGCCAGTGGGATAGGGCTAGCGGGGCCACAGGAGACCCAGTACTTC
CASGIGLAGPQETQYF
>TRBJ1-5|TRBV6-6|.|.
TGTGCCAGCGCCCAGGGTAAGGTTGGCAATCAGCCCCAGCATTTT
CASAQGKVGNQPQHF
>TRBJ2-1|TRBV7-6|.|.
TGTGCCAGCAGCTTAATCCCCCAGGGGTCAACCTACAATGAGCAGTTCTTC
CASSLIPQGSTYNEQFF
>TRBJ2-7|TRBV7-9|.|.
TGTGCCAGCAGGGGGACCGAGGGGGCCTACGAGCAGTACTTC
CASRGTEGAYEQYF